The sequence of this T cell receptor beta chain was determined in a study of blood T cell repertoires in COVID-19. Study-level information: Both acute and convalescent COVID-19 samples were obtained from the United States, Italy and Spain. PBMCs, B-cell-depleted T cells, or T cells were the source of the cDNA or gDNA that made up the material.

This table comes from immunoSEQ multiplex PCR, and its TCRdb copy is limited to in-frame clones, with some not included. The data contain 250,000 or so clones, around 84% of them singletons. This clone was counted between two and nine times. Recovered status in Cohort 3 required two negative PCRs, clearance, or symptom resolution. There are 14 residues in the CDR3. V was trimmed by 6 bases and J by 2 bases, leaving 11 bases between them. Germline V gene sequence: CDR1 LNHDA, CDR2 SQIVND (reference sequence). The sample taken for sequencing was PBMCs or T cells enriched from blood (not recorded which). This rearrangement joins TRBV19 to TRBJ1-5; D is unresolved. The clonotype originates from a woman aged 50 to 65 who had recovered from COVID-19. The CDR3 is CASSPGRGNQPQHF. In nucleotides, the CDR3 is TGTGCCAGTAGCCCTGGGCGTGGCAATCAGCCCCAGCATTTT.